The rows below give T cell receptor beta chains drawn from one sample of a study of human T cells and chemical hapten exposure. TCRdb called the RACE reads again in MiXCR, with one record for every CDR3 protein. Counted here are about 82,000 distinct CDR3 sequences, about 6.3% occurring once; the ten biggest clones make up 1.3%. Sequencing used whole blood, obtained in connection with sensitization to the hapten diphenylcyclopropenone (DPC). These receptor sequences come from a woman in her 30s with alopecia areata. Some clones in this sample may be carry-over from other donors' samples. Both conserved end residues are trimmed from each CDR3. A D gene is named only where the DNA matches it firmly. Size is omitted from some rows. Given values are once, few, many or a class for expanded clones.

j_gene,v_gene,abundance,d_gene,CDR3aa
TRBJ2-2,TRBV12-3/TRBV12-4,many,TRBD2,ASSLSLGTSGANTGELF
TRBJ2-3,TRBV5-1,many,.,ASSLGGWYTDTQY
TRBJ2-1,TRBV20-1,many,TRBD2,SASGGSYNEQF
TRBJ1-1,TRBV29-1,many,TRBD1,SVGFLGQGGRRGLNTEAF
TRBJ2-7,TRBV6-5,many,.,ATWRSGSSYEQY
TRBJ2-3,TRBV7-8,many,TRBD2,ASSSVAGSNTDTQY
TRBJ1-2,TRBV9,few,TRBD1,ASSVASGQGFAYT
TRBJ1-2,TRBV3-1,many,.,ASSQDFAGDGYT
TRBJ2-1,TRBV5-6,.,.,ASLDSGGGGYYNEQF
TRBJ1-1,TRBV19,.,.,ASSPPVSRGTEAF
TRBJ2-7,TRBV9,many,.,ASSASWGLSYEQY
TRBJ2-3,TRBV4-1,.,.,ASSLGNGGLTDTQY
TRBJ2-3,TRBV7-3,.,TRBD2,ASSLREGDTQY
TRBJ2-3,TRBV6-5,many,.,ASSFSRGTDTQY
TRBJ2-5,TRBV6-5,many,.,ASSYSILRETQY
TRBJ2-5,TRBV7-9,.,TRBD1,ASSKLNTGEETQY
TRBJ2-7,TRBV9,.,.,ASSVASAYEQY
TRBJ1-5,TRBV7-9,few,.,ASSRGGSQPQH
TRBJ1-5,TRBV12-3/TRBV12-4,many,.,ASSLEGRLNQPQH
TRBJ2-3,TRBV5-1,many,.,ASSGARTDTQY